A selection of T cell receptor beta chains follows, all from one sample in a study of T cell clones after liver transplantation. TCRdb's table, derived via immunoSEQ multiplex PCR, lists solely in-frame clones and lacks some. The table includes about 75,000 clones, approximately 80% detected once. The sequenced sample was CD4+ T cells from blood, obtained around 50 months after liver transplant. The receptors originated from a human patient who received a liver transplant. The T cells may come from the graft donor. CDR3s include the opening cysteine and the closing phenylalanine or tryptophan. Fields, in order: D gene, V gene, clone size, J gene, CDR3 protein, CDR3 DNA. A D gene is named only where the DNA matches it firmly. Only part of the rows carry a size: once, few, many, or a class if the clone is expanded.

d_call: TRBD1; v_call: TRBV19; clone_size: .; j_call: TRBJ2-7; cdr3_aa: CASQGAYEQYF; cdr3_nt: TGTGCCAGTCAGGGGGCATACGAGCAGTACTTC
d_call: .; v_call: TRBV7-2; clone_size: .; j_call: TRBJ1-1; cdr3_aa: CASSPRSSGAFF; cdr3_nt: TGTGCCAGCAGCCCGAGGTCCTCAGGAGCTTTCTTT
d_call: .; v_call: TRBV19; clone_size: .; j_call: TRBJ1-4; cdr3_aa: CASRDPGATNEKLFF; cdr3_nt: TGTGCCAGTAGGGACCCCGGTGCAACTAATGAAAAACTGTTTTTT
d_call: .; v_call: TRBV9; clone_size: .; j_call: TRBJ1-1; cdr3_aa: CASSVLGDGEAFF; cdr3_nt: TGTGCCAGCAGCGTCCTAGGCGACGGTGAAGCTTTCTTT
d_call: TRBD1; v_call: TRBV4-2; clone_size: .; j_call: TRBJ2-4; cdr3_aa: CASSQEVLPITGGGRDIQYF; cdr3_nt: TGTGCCAGCAGCCAAGAAGTACTTCCCATTACAGGGGGCGGGCGGGACATTCAGTACTTC
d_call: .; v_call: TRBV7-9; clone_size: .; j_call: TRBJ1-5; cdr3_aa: CASSLVGGRSNQPQHF; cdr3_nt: TGTGCCAGCAGCTTAGTAGGGGGGAGGAGCAATCAGCCCCAGCATTTT
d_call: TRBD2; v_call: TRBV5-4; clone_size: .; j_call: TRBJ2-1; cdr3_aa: CASSKGLAGGRYNEQFF; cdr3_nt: TGTGCCAGCAGCAAAGGACTAGCGGGAGGGCGTTACAATGAGCAGTTCTTC
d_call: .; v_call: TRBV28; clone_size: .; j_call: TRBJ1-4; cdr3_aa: CASTDGGEKLFF; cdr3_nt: TGTGCCAGCACCGACGGCGGGGAAAAACTGTTTTTT
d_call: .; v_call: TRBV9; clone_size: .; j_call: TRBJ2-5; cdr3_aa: CASSVGLDQETQYF; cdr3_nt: TGTGCCAGCAGCGTAGGACTTGACCAAGAGACCCAGTACTTC
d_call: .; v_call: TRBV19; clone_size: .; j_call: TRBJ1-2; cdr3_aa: CASKQGLTNYGYTF; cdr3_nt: TGTGCCAGTAAGCAGGGGCTAACTAACTATGGCTACACCTTC
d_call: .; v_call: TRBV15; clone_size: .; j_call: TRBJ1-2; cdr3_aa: CATSRGYDGYTF; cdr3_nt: TGTGCCACCAGCAGGGGATATGATGGCTACACCTTC
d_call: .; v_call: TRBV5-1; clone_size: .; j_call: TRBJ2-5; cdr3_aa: CASNQGARLRAEQETQYF; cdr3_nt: TGCGCCAGCAACCAGGGCGCGCGGCTGAGGGCGGAACAAGAGACCCAGTACTTC
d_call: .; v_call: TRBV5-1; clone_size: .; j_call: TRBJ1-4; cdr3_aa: CASSFGSLNEKLFF; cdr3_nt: TGCGCCAGCAGCTTCGGGAGCCTCAATGAAAAACTGTTTTTT
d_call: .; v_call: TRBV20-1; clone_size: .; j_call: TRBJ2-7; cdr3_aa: CSARVGDEQYF; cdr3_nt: TGCAGTGCTAGAGTCGGGGACGAGCAGTACTTC
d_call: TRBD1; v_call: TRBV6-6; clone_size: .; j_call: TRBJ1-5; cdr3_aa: CASSRQQGVGQPQHF; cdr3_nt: TGTGCCAGCAGTCGACAACAGGGGGTGGGCCAGCCCCAGCATTTT
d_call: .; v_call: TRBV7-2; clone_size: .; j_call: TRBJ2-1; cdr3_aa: CASSVTRASDEQFF; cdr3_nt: TGTGCCAGCAGCGTCACCCGGGCGTCGGATGAGCAGTTCTTC
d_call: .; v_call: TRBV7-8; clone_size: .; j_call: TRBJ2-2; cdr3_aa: CASSAAAAANTGELFF; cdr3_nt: TGTGCCAGCAGCGCCGCCGCAGCCGCGAACACCGGGGAGCTGTTTTTT
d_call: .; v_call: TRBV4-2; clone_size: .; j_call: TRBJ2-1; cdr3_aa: CASSQAQRRDYNEQFF; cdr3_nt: TGTGCCAGCAGCCAAGCCCAAAGGAGGGATTACAATGAGCAGTTCTTC
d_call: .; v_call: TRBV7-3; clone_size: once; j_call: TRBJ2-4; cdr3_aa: CASSLTSTGAQYF; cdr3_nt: TGTGCCAGCAGCCTGACTAGCACGGGGGCTCAGTACTTC
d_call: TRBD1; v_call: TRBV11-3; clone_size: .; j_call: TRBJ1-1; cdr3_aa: CASSPDRDTEAFF; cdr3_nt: TGTGCCAGCAGCCCGGACAGGGACACTGAAGCTTTCTTT
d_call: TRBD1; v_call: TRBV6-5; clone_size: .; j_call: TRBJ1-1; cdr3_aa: CASRQGLGTEAFF; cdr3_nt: TGTGCCAGTCGACAGGGACTGGGCACTGAAGCTTTCTTT
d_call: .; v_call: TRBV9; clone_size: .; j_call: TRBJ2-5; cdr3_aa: CASSVALGAETQYF; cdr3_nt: TGTGCCAGCAGCGTAGCTTTAGGGGCAGAGACCCAGTACTTC
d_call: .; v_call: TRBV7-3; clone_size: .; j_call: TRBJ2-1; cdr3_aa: CASSIRTGWDEQFF; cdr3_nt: TGTGCCAGCAGCATCCGGACGGGCTGGGATGAGCAGTTCTTC
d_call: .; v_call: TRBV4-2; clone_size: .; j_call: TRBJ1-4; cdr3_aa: CASSQGHWVEKLFF; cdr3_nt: TGTGCCAGCAGCCAAGGACACTGGGTAGAAAAACTGTTTTTT
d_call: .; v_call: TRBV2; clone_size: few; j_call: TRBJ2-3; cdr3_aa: CASSLEAPDTQYF; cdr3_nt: TGTGCCAGCAGCCTAGAAGCCCCAGATACGCAGTATTTT
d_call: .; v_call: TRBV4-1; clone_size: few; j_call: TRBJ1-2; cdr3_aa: CASSLESNGHPIF; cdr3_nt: TGCGCCAGCAGCCTGGAGTCCAACGGCCACCCAATCTTC
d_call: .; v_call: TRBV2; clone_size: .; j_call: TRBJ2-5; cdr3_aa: CASRSPGQRKETQYF; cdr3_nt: TGTGCCAGCAGAAGTCCGGGACAAAGGAAAGAGACCCAGTACTTC
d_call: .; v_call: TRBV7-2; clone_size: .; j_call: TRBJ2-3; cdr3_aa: CASSFWTDTQYF; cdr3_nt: TGTGCCAGCAGCTTTTGGACAGATACGCAGTATTTT
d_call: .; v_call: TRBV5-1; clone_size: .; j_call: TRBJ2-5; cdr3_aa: CASSLGRPSQETQYF; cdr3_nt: TGCGCCAGCAGCTTGGGAAGGCCTTCCCAAGAGACCCAGTACTTC
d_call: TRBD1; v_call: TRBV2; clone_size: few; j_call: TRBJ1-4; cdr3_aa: CATHRGQEKLFF; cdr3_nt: TGTGCCACCCACAGGGGTCAGGAAAAACTGTTTTTT
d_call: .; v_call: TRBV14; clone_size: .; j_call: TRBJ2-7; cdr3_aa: CASSPSTGLYEQYF; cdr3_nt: TGTGCCAGCAGCCCCAGTACGGGTCTATACGAGCAGTACTTC
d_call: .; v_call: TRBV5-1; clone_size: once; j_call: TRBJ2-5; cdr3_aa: CASSTQGPPETQYF; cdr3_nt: TGCGCCAGCAGTACCCAGGGGCCGCCGGAGACCCAGTACTTC
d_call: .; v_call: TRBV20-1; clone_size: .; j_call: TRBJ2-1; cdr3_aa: CSASRRDEQFF; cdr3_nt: TGCAGTGCTAGCAGACGGGATGAGCAGTTCTTC
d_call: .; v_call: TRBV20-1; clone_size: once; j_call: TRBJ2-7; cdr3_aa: CSASRRREQYF; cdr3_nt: TGCAGTGCTAGTCGCCGTCGCGAGCAGTACTTC
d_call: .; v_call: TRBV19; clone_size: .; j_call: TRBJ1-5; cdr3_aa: CASSTTVTSTAPQHF; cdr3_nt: TGTGCCAGTAGTACTACCGTGACATCTACCGCGCCCCAGCATTTT
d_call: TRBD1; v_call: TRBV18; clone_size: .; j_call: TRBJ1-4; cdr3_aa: CASSPGQGSTNEKLFF; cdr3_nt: TGTGCCAGCTCACCGGGACAGGGGTCGACTAATGAAAAACTGTTTTTT
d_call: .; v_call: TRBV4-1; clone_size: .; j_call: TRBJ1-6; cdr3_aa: CASSQITDPVSPLHF; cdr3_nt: TGCGCCAGCAGCCAAATCACGGACCCCGTTTCACCCCTCCACTTT